This TCR beta chain was captured in a study of blood T cell repertoires in COVID-19. At the level of the study: Material from acute and convalescent COVID-19 was sourced from the United States, Italy and Spain. PBMCs, B-cell-depleted T cells, or T cells provided the cDNA or gDNA that made up the material.

CDR1 is KGHSH, CDR2 LQKENI, per germline. The CDR3 consists of 13 residues. V was clipped by 3 bases and J by 7 bases; unmatched bases: 4. Source study methods: It was from reference gene primer amplification that nucleated cell counts were estimated. Libraries were prepared by immunoSEQ multiplex PCR; TCRdb keeps only in-frame clonotypes and omits some of them. For V, J and clone size, that table is used; D and trimming come from the DNA. The sample has around 190,000 clones, 80% to 90% seen once; the top ten hold around 8.6%. The gene calls are TRBV18 and TRBJ1-1; 8 bases match TRBD1. The material sequenced was peripheral blood. The TCR sequence derives from a man over 45 with active or convalescent COVID-19. This CDR3 is CASSPTGGDEAFF. DNA of the CDR3: TGTGCCAGCTCACCCACAGGGGGAGATGAAGCTTTCTTT.